These T cell receptor beta chains were read from a single sample in a study of blood T cell repertoires in COVID-19. Generated by immunoSEQ multiplex PCR, the TCRdb table keeps only in-frame clones and is missing some. The data contain 200,000 or so clones, around four fifths of them seen just once; the ten biggest clones take up 15% to 20%. Sequencing used peripheral blood. The receptors shown here come from a human donor in a cohort sampled during active COVID-19. Each CDR3 is given with its conserved first and last residue. A D gene is named only where the DNA matches it firmly. Clone size is given for some rows only: seen once, a few or many times, or a class if the clone is expanded.

J gene	D gene	clone size	V gene	CDR3 length	CDR3 DNA	CDR3 protein
TRBJ1-5	-	-	TRBV24-1	19	TGTGCCACCAGTGGTTTGGCAGGAGCCTTAACAGGAGGCAATCAGCCCCAGCATTTT	CATSGLAGALTGGNQPQHF
TRBJ2-5	TRBD1	-	TRBV11-2	15	TGTGCCAGCAGCGCCCGGGACAGCCCCCTCCAGGCTCAGTACTTC	CASSARDSPLQAQYF
TRBJ1-2	TRBD1	-	TRBV6-5	16	TGTGCCAGCAGTTACCGCCGGACAGGGGGAAGCTATGGCTACACCTTC	CASSYRRTGGSYGYTF
TRBJ2-1	-	-	TRBV5-1	16	TGCGCCAGCAGCTTGGCGGTTCTAGGGGACTACAATGAGCAGTTCTTC	CASSLAVLGDYNEQFF
TRBJ2-5	TRBD2	-	TRBV19	16	TGTGCCAGTAGTACGGGACTAGCGGGACTCCAAGAGACCCAGTACTTC	CASSTGLAGLQETQYF
TRBJ1-2	-	few	TRBV3-1/TRBV3-2	14	TGTGCCAGCAGCCGGACCGGACAGAACTATGGCTACACCTTC	CASSRTGQNYGYTF
TRBJ1-1	-	-	TRBV3-1/TRBV3-2	13	TGTGCCAGCAGCCCGGGGGTGAACACTGAAGCTTTCTTT	CASSPGVNTEAFF
TRBJ2-1	TRBD1	-	TRBV7-9	16	TGTGCCAGCAGCGTTTCCGGGACAGGGATATACAATGAGCAGTTCTTC	CASSVSGTGIYNEQFF
TRBJ2-1	TRBD2	-	TRBV13	14	TGTGCCAGCAGAGAGAGCGGGAGGGCCTCTGAGCAGTTCTTC	CASRESGRASEQFF
TRBJ2-5	-	-	TRBV30	14	TGTGCCTGGAGCCTTAAGGGGGGGCAAGAGACCCAGTACTTC	CAWSLKGGQETQYF
TRBJ2-7	-	-	TRBV4-2	14	TGTGCCAGCAGCCTGGGGCGGGAAGGCTACGAGCAGTACTTC	CASSLGREGYEQYF
TRBJ1-6	-	-	TRBV5-1	15	TGCGCCAGCAGGAACAGGGATGGTACCTATTCACCCCTCCACTTT	CASRNRDGTYSPLHF
TRBJ2-1	-	-	TRBV3-1/TRBV3-2	14	TGTGCCAGCAGCCAATGGAGTACTAAAAATGAGCAGTTCTTC	CASSQWSTKNEQFF
TRBJ2-7	-	-	TRBV4-1	14	TGCGCCAGCTCGTTTCTGGACACCGCCTACGAGCAGTACTTC	CASSFLDTAYEQYF
TRBJ1-6	-	-	TRBV6-6	16	TGTGCCAGCAACAAACAGGGATCGAGTTATAATTCACCCCTCCACTTT	CASNKQGSSYNSPLHF
TRBJ1-2	-	-	TRBV19	15	TGTGCCAGTAGACCCGCGACAGGAACGGGTTATGGCTACACCTTC	CASRPATGTGYGYTF
TRBJ1-3	-	-	TRBV3-1/TRBV3-2	16	TGTGCCAGCAGCCAAGTTCTACCGGGCTCTGGAAACACCATATATTTT	CASSQVLPGSGNTIYF
TRBJ2-3	-	-	TRBV28	14	TGTGCCAGCAGGCCTCAGGGCCGCACAGATACGCAGTATTTT	CASRPQGRTDTQYF
TRBJ2-2	TRBD2	-	TRBV4-2	18	TGTGCCAGCAGCCTCTACCATCTAGCGGGGGGAGACACCGGGGAGCTGTTTTTT	CASSLYHLAGGDTGELFF
TRBJ1-1	-	-	TRBV11-2	13	TGTGCCAGCACGGACTCTATGAACACTGAAGCTTTCTTT	CASTDSMNTEAFF
TRBJ2-2	-	-	TRBV14	14	TGTGCCAGCAGCCAGGGGGCAGCCACCGGGGAGCTGTTTTTT	CASSQGAATGELFF
TRBJ2-1	-	-	TRBV24-1	14	TGTGCCACCAGTAACAGTTATCTCTTCAATGAGCAGTTCTTC	CATSNSYLFNEQFF
TRBJ1-3	TRBD1	-	TRBV5-1	16	TGCGCCAGCAGCTTGGGAACAGGGGACAACGGAAACACCATATATTTT	CASSLGTGDNGNTIYF
TRBJ2-7	TRBD1	-	TRBV25-1	14	TGTGCCAGCAGTCTAGGACAGGGACTCTACGAGCAGTACTTC	CASSLGQGLYEQYF
TRBJ2-7	TRBD1	-	TRBV10-3	14	TGTGCCATCAGTGATCCGGGACAGGGCTACGAGCAGTACTTC	CAISDPGQGYEQYF
TRBJ2-4	-	-	TRBV6-6	13	TGTGCCGCAAACTCGTCGCCGTCAAACATTCAGTACTTC	CAANSSPSNIQYF
TRBJ2-1	-	-	TRBV27	16	TGTGCCAGCAGTTCACGAGTCACCCACTCCTACAATGAGCAGTTCTTC	CASSSRVTHSYNEQFF
TRBJ2-7	TRBD2	-	TRBV7-2	14	TGTGCCAGCAGCCCTAGCGGGAGTTGGGGCGAGCAGTACTTC	CASSPSGSWGEQYF
TRBJ1-6	TRBD1	few	TRBV19	13	TGTGCCACCTCGACAGGGGGCAGTTCACCCCTCCACTTT	CATSTGGSSPLHF
TRBJ1-2	-	-	TRBV9	16	TGTGCCAGCAGCGTCTCAACAGGGAGACGAAACTATGGCTACACCTTC	CASSVSTGRRNYGYTF
TRBJ1-6	-	-	TRBV19	14	TGTGCCACCCAGCGGGGATCGGATAATTCACCCCTCCACTTT	CATQRGSDNSPLHF
TRBJ2-1	-	-	TRBV20-1	11	TGCAGTGCTCGGAGAGAAAATGAGCAGTTCTTC	CSARRENEQFF
TRBJ2-7	-	-	TRBV5-4	17	TGTGCCAGCAGCTTTCGGGGGGCCGGCAGGGTGGCCTACGAGCAGTACTTC	CASSFRGAGRVAYEQYF
TRBJ2-5	TRBD2	-	TRBV18	16	TGTGCCAGCTCACCGACTAGCGGGGGGAATGGAGAGACCCAGTACTTC	CASSPTSGGNGETQYF
TRBJ2-5	-	-	TRBV29-1	15	TGCAGCGTTGGGGTCCCGGGGGGCTGGAAAGAGACCCAGTACTTC	CSVGVPGGWKETQYF
TRBJ2-1	TRBD2	-	TRBV3-1/TRBV3-2	20	TGTGCCAGCAGCCAAGATCTTCCCAGCGGGAGGGCCCGAGGGTTATATGAGCAGTTCTTC	CASSQDLPSGRARGLYEQFF
TRBJ2-7	TRBD2	-	TRBV27	11	TGTGCCAGCAAGCTAGCGGGTGAGCAGTACTTC	CASKLAGEQYF
TRBJ1-5	-	-	TRBV12-3/TRBV12-4	13	TGTGCCAGCAGTTCTGTCGGGGGTCAGCCCCAGCATTTT	CASSSVGGQPQHF
TRBJ2-7	-	-	TRBV4-2	12	TGTGCCAGCTCGGGGAGAAACTGGGAGCAGTACTTC	CASSGRNWEQYF
TRBJ2-2	-	-	TRBV7-9	14	TGTGCCAGCAGCTTTCGGGGTAGCACCGGGGAGCTGTTTTTT	CASSFRGSTGELFF
TRBJ2-7	-	few	TRBV28	15	TGTGCCAGCAGAACATTCGACAGGCCCTCCTACGAGCAGTACTTC	CASRTFDRPSYEQYF
TRBJ2-1	TRBD2	-	TRBV6-5	15	TGTGCCAGCAGCCCCGGACTAGCGGGGTACGGTGAGCAGTTCTTC	CASSPGLAGYGEQFF
TRBJ2-3	-	-	TRBV28	12	TGTGCCAGCACCGAGGGAGGAGATACGCAGTATTTT	CASTEGGDTQYF
TRBJ1-6	-	-	TRBV10-3	14	TGTGCCATCAGTTTGTCAACCAGGGATTCACCCCTCCACTTT	CAISLSTRDSPLHF
TRBJ2-7	TRBD2	few	TRBV13	15	TGTGCCAGCAGCTTAGTTACCAGCGGGACTGACGAGCAGTACTTC	CASSLVTSGTDEQYF
TRBJ2-4	-	-	TRBV5-1	15	TGCGCCAGCAGTTTGCCTACAGGAACCAAAAACATTCAGTACTTC	CASSLPTGTKNIQYF
TRBJ2-1	-	-	TRBV9	15	TGTGCCAGCAGCGTTCGTACGAGCTCCTACAATGAGCAGTTCTTC	CASSVRTSSYNEQFF
TRBJ1-1	TRBD1	-	TRBV6-4	15	TGTGCCAGCAGTGACTCGGGACAGGGTAGCACTGAAGCTTTCTTT	CASSDSGQGSTEAFF
TRBJ1-6	TRBD1	-	TRBV3-1/TRBV3-2	14	TGTGCCAGCAGCCCATACAGGGGGCGGGCACCCCTCCACTTT	CASSPYRGRAPLHF
TRBJ1-4	-	-	TRBV7-2	16	TGTGCCAGCAGCTCCAAGTTGGGGGGGGCGCGGCAAAAACTGTTTTTT	CASSSKLGGARQKLFF
TRBJ1-3	-	many	TRBV18	18	TGTGCCAGCTCACCATTCGCGGCAGGGGTGCGCTCTGGAAACACCATATATTTT	CASSPFAAGVRSGNTIYF
TRBJ2-7	TRBD1	-	TRBV10-3	15	TGTGCCATCAGTGAGACGGACAGGCAAAACTACGAGCAGTACTTC	CAISETDRQNYEQYF
TRBJ2-1	TRBD2	-	TRBV3-1/TRBV3-2	16	TGTGCCAGCAGCCAAGATACGTGGGAGGGCCAGAATGAGCAGTTCTTC	CASSQDTWEGQNEQFF
TRBJ1-1	-	once	TRBV7-8	16	TGTGCCAGCAGCTTACCCCTCAGGTACTCCATGACTGAAGCTTTCTTT	CASSLPLRYSMTEAFF
TRBJ2-3	-	-	TRBV11-3	20	TGTGCCAGCAGCTTAGAGCGGTCCGGTTCTAGCGCCTCGGGGACAGATACGCAGTATTTT	CASSLERSGSSASGTDTQYF
TRBJ2-6	-	-	TRBV21-1	15	TGTGCCAGAGTCTACTTAGACTTTTGGGCCAACGTCCTGACTTTC	CARVYLDFWANVLTF
TRBJ1-5	-	-	TRBV6-1	15	TGTGCCAGCAGTGAGTCCGCAGTTGTCAATCAGCCCCAGCATTTT	CASSESAVVNQPQHF
TRBJ2-1	-	-	TRBV18	12	TGTGCCAGCTCACCAGTAGCGGATGAGCAGTTCTTC	CASSPVADEQFF
TRBJ2-1	-	-	TRBV11-2	14	TGTGCCAGCAGCTTAGGGACGACGGGAGATGAGCAGTTCTTC	CASSLGTTGDEQFF
TRBJ2-5	TRBD1	once	TRBV28	13	TGTGCCAGCAGTGGGACAGCCCAAGAGACCCAGTACTTC	CASSGTAQETQYF